This TCR beta chain was captured by sequencing in a study of cytomegalovirus exposure and HLA in healthy donors. The PCR employed 60 Vbeta primers together with 13 Jbeta primers. Assay: immunoSEQ multiplex PCR; the TCRdb copy retains only in-frame clones and omits some. The sample has 130,000 to 150,000 clones. V shed 8 bases, J shed 0 bases, and the junction held 9 bases outside the gene matches. This CDR3 contains 16 residues. Germline V CDR1 and CDR2: SGHTA, FQGNSA. The clonotype comes from a man aged 40-55 years in good health and CMV-seronegative. V and J are TRBV7-2 and TRBJ2-1; TRBD2 matches 8 bases. The source material was PBMCs. The CDR3 DNA follows: TGTGCCAGCTGTGCGAGCGGGGGAGTCTCCTACAATGAGCAGTTCTTC. This translates into CASCASGGVSYNEQFF.